This TCR beta chain was documented in a study of Ad26.COV2.S vaccination and SARS-CoV-2 variants. For this clone: Its antigen remains unidentified.

The treatment here: roughly 19 received Ad26.COV2.S at low or high dose, single or two shots; several received placebo; per-sample allocation not given. After the first vaccine or placebo injection, samples were drawn on day 63. Study observations and caveats: Vaccine recipients showed a spike-specific TCR breadth that was higher than in placebo recipients.

Clones were read by immunoSEQ multiplex PCR, and TCRdb kept only the in-frame ones, dropping some. The top ten clones hold 4.5% to 7% of a sample with around 300,000 clones, 85% to 90% of them seen once. The sequence came from a person between 18 and 60 years old who received the Ad26.COV2.S COVID-19 vaccine or a placebo. The sequenced sample was peripheral blood, obtained in a trial of Ad26.COV2.S vaccine versus placebo.

The CDR3 loop reads CASSLGSASGGNTQYF. CDR3 DNA: TGTGCCAGCAGCTTAGGGTCGGCTAGCGGGGGTAATACGCAGTATTTT. V gene TRBV7-2 combines with J gene TRBJ2-3; 10 positions match TRBD2. The CDR3 runs 16 residues. V gave up 1 base and J gave up 7 bases; unmatched junction bases: 8. The germline CDR1 and CDR2 sequences are SGHTA and FQGNSA.